One and the same sample provided the 7 T cell receptor beta chains below, sequenced in a study of response to subunit inactivated influenza vaccine. From the RT-PCR reads, TCRdb called clonotypes with MiXCR, one entry per CDR3 protein. Among about 530,000 distinct CDR3 sequences listed, approximately 10% were seen once. The source was PBMCs from blood, collected on the day of vaccination. The receptors derive from a man aged 45-60 years who received an inactivated influenza vaccine.

The rearrangement uses TRBV29-1 and TRBJ1-4, with D possibly matching TRBD1 (6 bases). The germline CDR1 and CDR2 sequences are SQVTM and ANQGSEA. CDR3 length equals 12 residues. The DNA of the CDR3 is TGCGGGGCACAGGGCCCTAATGAAAAACTGTTTTTT. Translation gives CGAQGPNEKLFF.

The chain combines TRBV27 with TRBJ2-4, with 13 bases matching TRBD2. V trimming: 5 bases; J trimming: 8 bases; junction bases outside the gene matches: 6. CDR1 is MNHEY and CDR2 is SMNVEV in the germline V gene (reference sequence). This CDR3 is 15 amino acids long. CDR3 amino acids: CASSRGLAGRDIQYF. The DNA for the CDR3 is TGTGCCAGCAGTCGGGGACTAGCGGGACGGGACATTCAGTACTTC.

This clonotype was counted between two and nine times. The chain has TRBV28 and TRBJ2-3; 8 bases agree with TRBD2. J lost 6 bases, V lost 6 bases, and 14 bases had no gene match. The germline CDR1 and CDR2 sequences are MDHEN and SYDVKM. The CDR3 is 16 residues long. The chain's CDR3 is CASSTRTSRRRDTQYF. The CDR3 nucleotides are TGTGCCAGCAGCACCAGGACTAGCCGCCGGCGGGATACGCAGTATTTT.

This clonotype came up a few times. The V gene is TRBV12-3 or TRBV12-4, the J gene TRBJ2-2, with 10 bases fitting TRBD1. With V trimmed by 7 bases and J by 6 bases, 11 bases remained unmatched. The CDR3 length is 16 residues. The CDR3 DNA follows: TGTGCCAGCACCACCAGACAGGGGGCCCCCTCCGGGGAGCTGTTTTTT. This sequence encodes CASTTRQGAPSGELFF.

The gene calls are TRBV20-1 and TRBJ2-3; possibly TRBD2 for D (5 bases). CDR3 length: 13 amino acids. With 5 bases removed from V and 4 bases from J, the gap between germline ends came to 13 bases. Germline CDR1 reads DFQATT; CDR2 reads SNEGSKA (reference sequence). CDR3 sequence: CSALRGLPDTQYF. The CDR3 bases are TGCAGTGCTTTACGGGGATTACCAGATACGCAGTATTTT.

The chain couples TRBV28 to TRBJ2-3; D possibly uses TRBD1 or TRBD2 (5 bases each). The germline CDR1 and CDR2 sequences are MDHEN and SYDVKM. Trimming shortened V by 5 bases and J by 3 bases, and 24 bases separated the two germline ends. The CDR3 extends over 18 amino acids. The CDR3 here is CASSTGLGPNEGTDTQYF. In nucleotides, the CDR3 is TGTGCCAGCAGTACCGGATTGGGACCAAATGAGGGGACAGATACGCAGTATTTT.

The rearrangement joins TRBV4-3 to TRBJ2-5, with 7 bases identical to TRBD1. The V gene's germline CDR1 is LGHNA and CDR2 YSLEER. V dropped 3 bases and J dropped 4; count of bases not matched to a gene: 11. This CDR3 has 16 residues. The DNA for the CDR3 is TGCGCCAGCAGCCATCATACGCAACAGGGGCGAGAGACCCAGTACTTC. Protein sequence: CASSHHTQQGRETQYF.